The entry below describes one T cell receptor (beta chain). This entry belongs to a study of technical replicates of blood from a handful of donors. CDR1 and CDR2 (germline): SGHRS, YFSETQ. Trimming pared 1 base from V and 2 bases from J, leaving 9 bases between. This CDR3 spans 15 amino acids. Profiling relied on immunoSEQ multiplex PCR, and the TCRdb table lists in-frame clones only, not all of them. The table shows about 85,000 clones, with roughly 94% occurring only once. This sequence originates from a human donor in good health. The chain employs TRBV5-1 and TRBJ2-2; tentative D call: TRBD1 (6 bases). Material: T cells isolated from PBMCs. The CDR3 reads CASSLRGGNTGELFF. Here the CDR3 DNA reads TGCGCCAGCAGCTTGCGAGGGGGAAACACCGGGGAGCTGTTTTTT.